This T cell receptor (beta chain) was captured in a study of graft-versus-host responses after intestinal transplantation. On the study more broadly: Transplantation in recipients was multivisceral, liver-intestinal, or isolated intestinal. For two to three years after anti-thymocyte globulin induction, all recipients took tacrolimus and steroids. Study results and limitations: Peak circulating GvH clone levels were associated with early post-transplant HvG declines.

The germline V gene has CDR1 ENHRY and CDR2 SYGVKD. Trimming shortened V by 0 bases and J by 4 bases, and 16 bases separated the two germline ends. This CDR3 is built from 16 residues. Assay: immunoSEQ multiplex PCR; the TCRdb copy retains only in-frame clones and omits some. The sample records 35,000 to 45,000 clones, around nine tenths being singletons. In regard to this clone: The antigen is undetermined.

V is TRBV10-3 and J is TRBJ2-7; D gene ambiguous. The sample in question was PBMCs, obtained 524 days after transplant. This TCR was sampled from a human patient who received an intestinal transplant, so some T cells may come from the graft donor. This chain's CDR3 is CAISESKGFGTYEQYF. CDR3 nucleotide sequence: TGTGCCATCAGTGAGTCGAAGGGTTTCGGAACTTACGAGCAGTACTTC.